This entry describes one T cell receptor beta chain. Its antigen has not been determined. Base qualities are not recorded, but no much larger clone differs from it by a single base. The data were obtained in a study of naive and memory T cell subsets (dated by TCRdb to 2016 to 2017). Describing the broader study: The study applied an open-source, UMI-based TCR alpha and beta sequencing pipeline to sorted naive and memory peripheral blood T cell subsets. The results of the functional CMV T cell responses matched the IgG serology results in every case. RNA was DNase-treated and reverse transcribed with TCR constant-region primers, mostly using SuperScript III.

Points the paper makes about the study in general: The repertoire findings for the naive and memory subsets could not be validated, as no ground truth was available. Gini index rose and Shannon and inverse Simpson diversity fell from naive through CM, EM and EMRA in both CD4 and CD8 cells. The abundance of TCRs followed a power law with an exponent that differed between naive and memory subsets yet stayed consistent across the three individuals. RNA-based TCR counts may be affected by expression changes linked to T cell activation and differentiation. Each clonotype was defined as a single alpha or beta chain sequence rather than as a paired alpha/beta receptor. Once error correction was done, more than 90% of naive TCR sequences showed up just once, which made the naive abundance distributions much steeper than those of the memory subsets.

Trimming removed 5 bases from V and 8 bases from J; the gene matches leave 5 bases unexplained. There are 14 amino acids in the CDR3, from cysteine to phenylalanine inclusive. Of all the DNA, just the CDR3 is kept, 42 bases in frame from base 1. CDR1 and CDR2 are read off the germline V gene as SGHAT and FQNNGV. Library preparation employed UMI-ligation and nested PCR. The beta constant-region primer consisted of an equimolar mixture of two oligonucleotides that together covered TRBC1 and TRBC2. A single-stranded oligonucleotide bearing the SP2 primer plus a 12-nucleotide UMI was ligated onto the 3' end of the cDNA by T4 RNA ligase 1. The ligated cDNA went through four rounds of PCR with nested alpha and beta constant-region primers together with the SP2 primer. The ligation reaction was kept at 16 degrees C for roughly 20-24 hours. To avoid over-amplification, PCR2 was usually performed as a SYBR Green qPCR and halted once a predetermined threshold was reached. Apart from the first purification, every purification step used Agencourt AMPure XP magnetic beads. Library amounts were measured by Qubit and library quality was assessed on a TapeStation, where the main peak was expected at around 650 bp. Sequencing of the pooled libraries was done on an Illumina MiSeq using v2 2x251 paired-end kits, which typically yielded roughly 0.9-2.2 million reads per sample. Each sample was pooled at about 4.2 nM, and roughly 5-7% PhiX was included to help cluster recognition. As for the authors' bioinformatics: Decombinator assigned V and J genes to Demultiplexor-processed FASTQ reads by tag matching, allowing a single base-pair mismatch. UMIs were used by Collapsinator to correct both sequencing errors and frequency errors arising from PCR heterogeneity. TCRs were translated and CDR3s were extracted from the conserved cysteine to the FGXG phenylalanine by CDR3Translator, with non-productive sequences being flagged. Gini, Shannon entropy and inverse Simpson indices were computed after subsampling the repertoires to the same number of UMI-defined TCRs. Power-law fits to clonotype abundance distributions were performed by maximum likelihood within the linear range. On one naive CD8 sample, the pipeline and MIGEC gave similar UMI counts, unique TCR numbers and clonal distributions. The repertoires were searched for 5,500 to 8,000 CMV-associated CDR3 sequences that had been compiled from VDJdb and a published dataset. TCRdb reran the public reads through fastp at Q25 and MiXCR, keeping productive beta chains. Identical CDR3 proteins give one entry, which carries the most common genes and DNA. Here the V and J calls rest on TCRdb's processing, not on the authors' analysis. The table for this sample lists under 100,000 distinct CDR3 sequences; about 6.5% of them were counted only once. Jointly, the top ten make up 1.6% of the sample.

From the second PCR step onward, the TCR alpha chain libraries and the TCR beta chain libraries were amplified separately. To determine each donor's CMV status, fresh PBMCs were stimulated overnight with CMV viral lysate, and IFNgamma production from CD4+ T cells was then assessed. Miltenyi beads were used first to positively select CD4 T cells, and CD8 T cells were then positively selected from the CD4-negative fraction. After staining for CD3, CD4, CD8, CD45RA, CD27 and a live/dead dye, cells were sorted on a BD Aria II into four subsets based on CD45RA and CD27. A few healthy volunteers provided blood, and each donor's sample was split into CD4 and CD8 T cells and then further divided into four differentiation subsets. Approximately 120 ml of peripheral blood was collected from each donor, and PBMC were isolated by Ficoll-Paque PLUS density-gradient centrifugation. Sorted cells were lysed in RLT buffer, and RNA was extracted with a Qiagen RNeasy kit and stored at -80°C.

The source is a human donor in good health. Sequencing was carried out using central memory CD4+ T cells from blood. This specimen's cell subset or site label, interpreted: central memory, CD45RA- CD27+. Recombination joined TRBV11-2 with TRBJ2-1; 11 bases in between match TRBD1. The DNA sequence is given as TGTGCCAGCAGCAAGGACAGGGGGCTGGATGAGCAGTTCTTC. Translation gives CASSKDRGLDEQFF.